The 5 T cell receptor beta chains given below trace back to one sample, sequenced in a study of OX40 agonist ivuxolimab in advanced cancers. Using immunoSEQ multiplex PCR, the repertoire was profiled, and TCRdb retains in-frame clones only, with some absent. The repertoire has 90,000 to 100,000 clones, approximately 90% of them found once; the top ten carry around 0.8%. The sequenced sample was CD4+ or CD8+ T cells sorted from blood, obtained in a trial of the OX40 agonist ivuxolimab. The receptors stem from an adult with an advanced solid tumor such as melanoma, head and neck, liver or kidney cancer.

In this sample, this clone turned up a few times. This chain connects TRBV4-3 to TRBJ2-1; D assignment may be TRBD1 or TRBD2 (5 bases each). The V gene lost 0 bases and the J gene lost 1 base, with 13 bases spanning the gap. The germline V gene encodes CDR1 LGHNA and CDR2 YSLEER. The length of the CDR3 is 17 residues. DNA for the CDR3: TGCGCCAGCAGCCAAGAGTCGAGGGACGGGTCCTACAATGAGCAGTTCTTC. Protein: CASSQESRDGSYNEQFF.

CDR3 in amino acids: CAWTDPAASEQFF. The CDR3 DNA reads TGTGCCTGGACGGACCCAGCGGCGAGTGAGCAGTTCTTC. The chain combines TRBV30 with TRBJ2-1; possible D gene TRBD2, 5 bases. The CDR3 runs 13 residues. The ends were cut back, 4 bases at V and 9 bases at J, with 16 bases in the middle. From germline, CDR1 is GTSNPN and CDR2 SVGIG (reference sequence).

This clone was picked up a small number of times. The gene calls are TRBV20-1 and TRBJ1-1; D not resolved. Germline lookup yields CDR1 DFQATT and CDR2 SNEGSKA (reference sequence). The CDR3 consists of 11 residues. With 6 bases removed from V and 0 bases from J, the gap between germline ends came to 5 bases. The CDR3 protein is CSARLNTEAFF. The CDR3 nucleotides are TGCAGTGCCAGGTTGAACACTGAAGCTTTCTTT.

CDR3 coding DNA: TGTGCCAGCAGCCAAGATCGGGGGCGAGGGAATTATTTTAATGAGCAGTTCTTC. Translating it yields CASSQDRGRGNYFNEQFF. V is TRBV4-2 and J is TRBJ2-1; D might be TRBD1 or TRBD2, each matching 6 bases. The length of the CDR3 is 18 residues. Per the germline V gene, CDR1 is LGHNA and CDR2 is YNFKEQ. Trimming pared 0 bases from V and 7 bases from J, leaving 22 bases between.

This clone is a singleton in its sample. One end of the junction does not line up with germline, which may come from a read error. The chain combines TRBV2 with TRBJ2-2, with D perhaps TRBD1 or TRBD2 (6 bases each). This CDR3 region has 17 residues. Germline CDR1 SNHLY, CDR2 FYNNEI. The CDR3 sequence: CASSEADYRAATRELFF. For the CDR3, the DNA is TGTGCCAGCAGTGAAGCGGACTACAGGGCGGCCACCAGGGAGCTGTTTTTT.